This T cell receptor (beta chain) was sequenced in a study of cytomegalovirus exposure and HLA in healthy donors. Turning to the study itself: An earlier analysis found around 100 million unique TCR beta sequences from approximately 190 million T cells. Findings and limits, study-wide: Cytomegalovirus status, reportedly, was diagnosed with high specificity and sensitivity by the classifier. In a later analysis, HLA-associated beta chains showed higher expansion and lower generation probabilities than comparable chains.

These donors, healthy bone marrow donors, were studied. Comments on this clone: What it binds is unknown.

The PCR made use of 60 Vbeta and 13 Jbeta primers. TCRdb's copy holds only in-frame clones and misses some; the assay was immunoSEQ multiplex PCR. The data show about 130,000 clones, 65% to 80% seen once. The V end lost 4 bases, the J end lost 7 bases, and 15 bases lay between the germline ends. There are 14 residues in the CDR3. CDR1 SGHRS and CDR2 YFSETQ come from the germline V gene. This rearrangement joins TRBV5-1 to TRBJ2-1; D is possibly TRBD1 (6 bases). Sequencing input: PBMCs. The clonotype comes from a human donor in good health. The CDR3 nucleotides read TGCGCCAGCAGCGGAGGACAGTCAGGGAATGAGCAGTTCTTC. This gives the protein CASSGGQSGNEQFF.